This record looks at one T cell receptor beta chain sequence and its context. The antigen is undetermined. These data originate in a study of post-analysis software for immune sequencing data. Study-level background: Secondary progressive, relapsing-remitting and progressive-relapsing multiple sclerosis were among the included disease courses. General study results and limits: Strong same-batch co-clustering of samples appeared with F measure clustering. Five TRBV segments, including TRBV5-6, TRBV5-1 and TRBV20-1, were more frequent in patients than controls.

cDNA libraries of TCR beta carried unique molecular identifiers. The yield from roughly 1 to 10 million T cells was 500,000 or so cDNA molecules in total. Using its own MiXCR run on the PCR reads, TCRdb lists one record per CDR3 protein. The profile covers about 760,000 distinct CDR3 sequences, with 30% appearing a single time and around 0.55% taken by the ten largest. The CDR3 is 15 residues long. Germline CDR1 MDHEN, CDR2 SYDVKM. Trimming stripped 6 bases from V and 3 bases from J, with 14 bases between. J is TRBJ2-2 and V is TRBV28; D is perhaps TRBD2 (7 bases). The material sequenced was blood. The sequence derives from a girl aged 5-17 years with multiple sclerosis. This CDR3 reads CASRSGGRDTGELFF. CDR3 nucleotide sequence: TGTGCCAGCAGATCCGGGGGGCGCGACACCGGGGAGCTGTTTTTT.